A selection of T cell receptor beta chains follows, all from one sample in a study of CD8 T cells in Susac syndrome. TCRdb recomputed calls from the immunoSEQ multiplex PCR reads with MiXCR, one row per CDR3 protein. The table shows around 99,000 distinct CDR3 sequences, with roughly 95% occurring only once. The sequenced material came from CD4+ T cells from PBMCs. Every receptor here comes from a human donor in good health. Each CDR3 is given with its conserved first and last residue. The D gene is left open where the match is weak. Only part of the rows carry a size: once, few, many, or a class if the clone is expanded.

10	NA	TRBV29-1	NA	TRBJ1-2	CSVRENGYTF	TGCAGCGTTCGTGAGAATGGCTACACCTTC
12	NA	TRBV20-1	NA	TRBJ2-7	CSATFGSSEQYF	TGCAGTGCTACGTTTGGGTCCTCCGAGCAGTACTTC
14	TRBD1	TRBV20-1	NA	TRBJ1-5	CSARKGASNQPQHF	TGCAGTGCTAGGAAGGGGGCAAGCAATCAGCCCCAGCATTTT
10	NA	TRBV20-1	few	TRBJ2-5	CSATQETQYF	TGCAGTGCTACCCAAGAGACCCAGTACTTC
11	NA	TRBV15	once	TRBJ2-7	CATSKGYEQYF	TGTGCCACCAGCAAGGGGTACGAGCAGTACTTC
16	NA	TRBV7-9	NA	TRBJ2-7	CASSPSGGTASLPLDF	TGTGCCAGCAGCCCATCAGGAGGGACAGCGTCCTTGCCCCTGGACTTC
13	TRBD1	TRBV29-1	NA	TRBJ2-7	CSVCRDSTYEQYF	TGCAGCGTATGCCGGGACAGTACCTACGAGCAGTACTTC
14	NA	TRBV24-1	NA	TRBJ2-5	CATRQGREQETQYF	TGTGCCACCCGCCAAGGGAGAGAACAAGAGACCCAGTACTTC
13	NA	TRBV29-1	NA	TRBJ1-5	CSVAPSLNQPQHF	TGCAGCGTTGCGCCCAGCCTAAATCAGCCCCAGCATTTT
12	NA	TRBV29-1	NA	TRBJ2-3	CSVEEGGDTQYF	TGCAGCGTTGAAGAAGGCGGAGATACGCAGTATTTT
13	NA	TRBV30	NA	TRBJ1-6	CAYRTGSNSPLHF	TGTGCCTACCGAACAGGGAGTAATTCACCCCTCCACTTT
15	NA	TRBV3-1	NA	TRBJ2-1	CASGRWGPSYNEQFF	TGTGCCAGCGGCAGGTGGGGGCCGTCCTACAATGAGCAGTTCTTC
16	NA	TRBV2	NA	TRBJ2-5	CASSEEGGGQVETQYF	TGTGCCAGCAGTGAAGAAGGTGGGGGGCAAGTGGAGACCCAGTACTTC
13	TRBD1	TRBV12-3/TRBV12-4	NA	TRBJ1-2	CASSNRDRGGYTF	TGTGCCAGTAGTAACCGGGACAGGGGTGGCTACACCTTC
15	NA	TRBV30	NA	TRBJ1-6	CASTPTDRTNSPLHF	TGTGCCTCGACGCCAACGGACAGAACCAATTCACCCCTCCACTTT
15	TRBD2	TRBV30	once	TRBJ2-4	CAWSVIAGAKNIQYF	TGTGCCTGGAGTGTAATAGCGGGGGCCAAAAACATTCAGTACTTC
13	NA	TRBV5-4	NA	TRBJ2-7	CASSPGSSYEQYF	TGTGCCAGCAGCCCTGGAAGCTCCTACGAGCAGTACTTC
15	TRBD1	TRBV14	NA	TRBJ2-7	CASSRDREVTYEQYF	TGTGCCAGCAGCCGGGACAGGGAGGTAACCTACGAGCAGTACTTC
16	NA	TRBV27	NA	TRBJ1-5	CASSYRGDQGYQPQHF	TGTGCCAGCAGTTATAGAGGGGATCAGGGATATCAGCCCCAGCATTTT
13	TRBD1	TRBV5-1	NA	TRBJ1-2	CASSFDPGGGYTF	TGCGCCAGCAGCTTTGACCCAGGGGGCGGCTACACCTTC
15	NA	TRBV7-3	once	TRBJ2-6	CASSPYSSGANVLTF	TGTGCCAGCAGCCCCTACAGCTCTGGGGCCAACGTCCTGACTTTC
15	NA	TRBV9	once	TRBJ2-2	CASSKDKWRTGELFF	TGTGCCAGCAGCAAAGATAAGTGGCGCACCGGGGAGCTGTTTTTT
14	NA	TRBV23-1	NA	TRBJ2-5	CASSRRGSQETQYF	TGCGCCAGCAGTAGAAGGGGTTCACAAGAGACCCAGTACTTC
14	TRBD1	TRBV6-5	NA	TRBJ2-7	CASSYLGQGYEQYF	TGTGCCAGCAGTTACTTAGGACAGGGCTACGAGCAGTACTTC
15	NA	TRBV24-1	NA	TRBJ2-2	CATSGGQRDTGELFF	TGTGCCACCAGTGGGGGACAACGGGACACCGGGGAGCTGTTTTTT
13	NA	TRBV11-2	NA	TRBJ2-2	CASSLRQTGELFF	TGTGCCAGCAGCCTAAGACAGACCGGGGAGCTGTTTTTT
13	TRBD1	TRBV7-3	NA	TRBJ1-1	CASSLGGGGQAFF	TGTGCCAGCAGCTTAGGAGGAGGGGGCCAGGCTTTCTTT
14	NA	TRBV2	NA	TRBJ2-6	CANRRDSGANVLTF	TGTGCCAACAGGCGGGATTCTGGGGCCAACGTCCTGACTTTC
14	TRBD2	TRBV9	NA	TRBJ2-7	CASSISGSTYEQYF	TGTGCCAGCAGCATTAGCGGGAGCACCTACGAGCAGTACTTC
15	TRBD1	TRBV6-2/TRBV6-3	NA	TRBJ2-7	CASSSAGTGSYEQYF	TGTGCCAGCAGTTCCGCCGGGACAGGTTCCTACGAGCAGTACTTC
12	NA	TRBV3-1	NA	TRBJ1-1	CASSQVASGTFF	NA
16	NA	TRBV11-2	NA	TRBJ1-2	CASSLDLPGQLLSSTF	TGTGCCAGCAGCTTAGATTTGCCAGGACAGCTCCTATCAAGCACCTTC
15	TRBD1	TRBV6-4	NA	TRBJ1-6	CASSVGDRADSPLHF	TGTGCCAGCAGTGTAGGGGACAGGGCGGATTCACCCCTCCACTTT
14	NA	TRBV20-1	NA	TRBJ2-7	CSASFRDLTYEQYF	TGCAGTGCTAGCTTCCGGGACCTTACCTACGAGCAGTACTTC
12	NA	TRBV19	NA	TRBJ2-5	CASGDRRETQYF	TGTGCCAGTGGAGACAGGCGGGAGACCCAGTACTTC
12	NA	TRBV20-1	NA	TRBJ2-3	CSARDPRDTQYF	TGCAGTGCTAGAGATCCCCGAGATACGCAGTATTTT
12	NA	TRBV24-1	NA	TRBJ2-7	CATPRGSYEQYF	TGTGCCACCCCGAGGGGCTCCTACGAGCAGTACTTC
15	NA	TRBV28	NA	TRBJ2-5	CASNPLGAGEETQYF	TGTGCCAGCAACCCTTTAGGGGCAGGGGAAGAGACCCAGTACTTC
13	TRBD2	TRBV10-3	NA	TRBJ2-7	CASTSGGNYEQYF	TGTGCCAGTACTAGCGGGGGGAACTACGAGCAGTACTTC
15	NA	TRBV4-1	NA	TRBJ2-2	CASSQIPKGSGELFF	TGCGCCAGCAGCCAAATCCCGAAGGGGTCGGGGGAGCTGTTTTTT
15	TRBD2	TRBV18	NA	TRBJ2-1	CASSPRTSGDNEQFF	TGTGCCAGCTCACCACGGACTAGCGGGGACAATGAGCAGTTCTTC
13	NA	TRBV2	once	TRBJ1-1	CASTRTVNTEAFF	TGTGCCAGCACCCGGACGGTGAACACTGAAGCTTTCTTT
15	NA	TRBV6-2/TRBV6-3	NA	TRBJ1-1	CASSYGAGVHTEAFF	TGTGCCAGCAGTTACGGGGCAGGGGTCCACACTGAAGCTTTCTTT
15	TRBD1	TRBV4-3	NA	TRBJ2-4	CASSQDGTGGDIQYF	TGCGCCAGCAGCCAAGATGGGACAGGGGGAGACATTCAGTACTTC
15	TRBD1	TRBV6-5	NA	TRBJ2-7	CASRGPGTGSYEQYF	TGTGCCAGCAGAGGGCCCGGGACAGGATCCTACGAGCAGTACTTC
16	NA	TRBV11-1	NA	TRBJ2-2	CASSGGRGSNTGELFF	TGTGCCAGCAGCGGCGGCCGGGGTTCGAACACCGGGGAGCTGTTTTTT
15	TRBD1	TRBV28	NA	TRBJ1-2	CASSLQSQGGYGYTF	TGTGCCAGCAGTTTACAGTCACAGGGGGGCTATGGCTACACCTTC
15	TRBD1	TRBV6-2/TRBV6-3	NA	TRBJ2-7	CASSYGQGLTDEQYF	TGTGCCAGCAGTTACGGACAGGGTCTAACGGACGAGCAGTACTTC
15	NA	TRBV2	NA	TRBJ2-5	CASSPTGRPEETQYF	TGTGCCAGCAGCCCCACGGGCAGACCAGAGGAGACCCAGTACTTC